A few counts support the clone carrying this T cell receptor (beta chain). This record belongs to a study of T-cell memory formation after mild COVID-19. There are 16 residues in the CDR3. V was pared by 1 base and J by 4 bases, with 16 bases between. CDR1 and CDR2 from the germline V gene are SGHDT and YYEEEE. TCRdb analysed the 5' RACE reads with MiXCR anew, one entry per CDR3 protein. Of more than 350,000 distinct CDR3 sequences listed, roughly 21% are singletons. The chain has TRBV5-6 and TRBJ2-3; D might be TRBD1 (6 bases). The sequence came from an adult woman who had mild COVID-19 (a few samples of this study predate the infection). Cell type and time point are not known. Material: PBMCs or a T cell subset sorted from them (not recorded which). The CDR3 DNA reads TGTGCCAGCAGCTTGAAAGGGGGTGGTGTTTCAGATACGCAGTATTTT. Protein: CASSLKGGGVSDTQYF.